These T cell receptor beta chains were read from a single sample in a study of human T cells and chemical hapten exposure. TCRdb passed the RACE reads through MiXCR, listing each CDR3 protein once. Of fewer than 130,000 distinct CDR3 sequences listed, around 10% were seen once; the top ten hold around 3.5%. Sequences were derived from whole blood, sampled in connection with sensitization to the hapten diphenylcyclopropenone (DPC). The source is a middle-aged woman with alopecia areata. Some clones in this sample may be carry-over from other donors' samples. CDR3s include the opening cysteine and the closing phenylalanine or tryptophan. D genes are given only for firm matches. For some rows the clone size is stated as once, few or many, or as a class when expanded; others skip it.

size	V	J	D	length	DNA	CDR3
many	TRBV2	TRBJ2-7	TRBD2	14	TGTGCCAGCAGCTCCCAAGCGGGAGGTTACGAGCAGTACTTC	CASSSQAGGYEQYF
many	TRBV19	TRBJ2-1	TRBD2	16	TGTGCCAGTAGTCCTCGGGGGGGGGTTTCCAACAATGAGCAGTTCTTC	CASSPRGGVSNNEQFF
few	TRBV29-1	TRBJ2-7	TRBD1	15	TGCAGCGTTGAAGATCGGCAGGGGGTGAGGCGGGAGCAGTACTTC	CSVEDRQGVRREQYF
-	TRBV9	TRBJ2-1	-	16	TGTGCCAGCAGCGTAGCTTTTGATTCGCTTCAGAATGAGCAGTTCTTC	CASSVAFDSLQNEQFF
few	TRBV11-2	TRBJ2-1	-	17	TGTGCCAGCAGCTTAGCCGACCTTTGGGGAGAGGACAATGAGCAGTTCTTC	CASSLADLWGEDNEQFF
few	TRBV9	TRBJ2-2	TRBD2	17	TGTGCCAGCAGCGTAGTGGCGGGAGGGCGTTGGACCGGGGAGCTGTTTTTT	CASSVVAGGRWTGELFF
-	TRBV21-1	TRBJ2-1	-	20	TGTGCCAGCAGCAAAGTTTCTAGCCCCAGTGGGGAAAGTTGTGTCAATGAGCAGTTCTTC	CASSKVSSPSGESCVNEQFF
few	TRBV6-2/TRBV6-3	TRBJ2-7	TRBD1	14	TGTGCCAGCAGCCCGGGACAGGTTATAGACGAGCAGTACTTC	CASSPGQVIDEQYF
once	TRBV29-1	TRBJ2-7	-	14	TGCAGCGTCCTCGACTGGCTAGTAGGATACGAGCAGTACTTC	CSVLDWLVGYEQYF
many	TRBV4-2	TRBJ2-3	TRBD2	18	TGTGCCAGCAGCCAAAACCCAGCGGGGGGGCCGGGCGCAGATACGCAGTATTTT	CASSQNPAGGPGADTQYF
many	TRBV9	TRBJ1-5	-	14	TGTGCCAGCAGCGTTCGGAGGGACGATCAGCCCCAGCATTTT	CASSVRRDDQPQHF
-	TRBV6-5	TRBJ1-1	-	13	TGTGCCAGCGAGGACAGCTATAACACTGAAGCTTTCTTT	CASEDSYNTEAFF
few	TRBV6-2/TRBV6-3	TRBJ2-3	-	16	TGTGCCACTAAAACCGGGCACTCGCCCGGCACAGATACGCAGTATTTT	CATKTGHSPGTDTQYF
once	TRBV5-1	TRBJ2-5	-	18	TGCGCCAGCAGCTTGAGCTTGGATCCGGTAGAGGGCCAAGAGACCCAGTACTTC	CASSLSLDPVEGQETQYF
-	TRBV2	TRBJ1-2	-	15	TGTGCCAGCAGTGAAGACCCCTTTCTATCCAATGGCTACACCTTC	CASSEDPFLSNGYTF
few	TRBV30	TRBJ2-3	TRBD1	13	TGTGCCTGGGGGTTCAACAGGGGAGATACGCAGTATTTT	CAWGFNRGDTQYF